Each of the 8 T cell receptor beta chains below was sequenced from the same sample in a study of blood T cells in healthy people across ages. A second about 6 to 12 cycle PCR used barcoded and J-beta primers. TCRdb reanalysed the 5' RACE reads using MiXCR and keeps one entry per CDR3 protein. The data show approximately 800,000 distinct CDR3 sequences, less than 60% seen once. Sequenced sample: blood. The receptor set was obtained from a man aged 80 or over in good health.

This rearrangement joins TRBV15 to TRBJ2-7, with 7 nucleotides matching TRBD2. Trimming removed 6 bases from V and 3 bases from J; junction bases left unmatched: 5. This CDR3 has 13 residues. Germline V lookup: CDR1 LNHNV, CDR2 YYDKDF (reference sequence). As DNA, the CDR3 is TGTGCCACCAGAGAGACTAGCAACTACGAGCAGTACTTC. Translating it yields CATRETSNYEQYF.

This clonotype was observed a handful of times. The chain uses TRBV5-1 and TRBJ1-2; D may be TRBD1 (5 bases). V shed 2 bases and J shed 2 bases, with 16 bases lying between them. Germline-derived CDR1 and CDR2 are SGHRS and YFSETQ. The CDR3 loop spans 16 amino acids. DNA of the CDR3: TGCGCCAGCAGCTTTTCAAGACAGACAAAAAACTATGGCTACACCTTC. Translated, it gives CASSFSRQTKNYGYTF.

The CDR3 reads CASTQGLAGGINEQFF. CDR3 in DNA: TGTGCCAGCACTCAGGGACTAGCGGGCGGAATCAATGAGCAGTTCTTC. The chain links TRBV28 to TRBJ2-1, with 12 bases fitting TRBD2. The V segment lost 7 bases and the J segment 6 bases; nucleotides outside the gene matches: 10. Germline V CDR1 and CDR2: MDHEN, SYDVKM. The CDR3 consists of 16 residues. Filled out from reference TRBV28 and TRBJ2-1, the complete variable domain reads DVKVTQSSRYLVKRTGEKVFLECVQDMDHENMFWYRQDPGLGLRLIYFSYDVKMKEKGDIPEGYSVSREKKERFSLILESASTNQTSMYLCASTQGLAGGINEQFFGPGTRLTVL.

The V call is TRBV5-1, the J call TRBJ2-1; D possibly corresponds to TRBD2 (5 bases). The germline CDR1 and CDR2 sequences are SGHRS and YFSETQ. Trimming removed 0 bases from V and 6 bases from J, with 13 bases in between. The CDR3 covers 15 residues. CDR3 amino acids: CASSLAVAGGNEQFF. CDR3 nucleotides: TGCGCCAGCAGCTTGGCGGTAGCTGGAGGCAATGAGCAGTTCTTC. The whole variable domain, remainder taken from reference TRBV5-1 and TRBJ2-1, is KAGVTQTPRYLIKTRGQQVTLSCSPISGHRSVSWYQQTPGQGLQFLFEYFSETQRNKGNFPGRFSGRQFSNSRSEMNVSTLELGDSALYLCASSLAVAGGNEQFFGPGTRLTVL.

J is TRBJ1-2 and V is TRBV6-2 or TRBV6-3, with 7 bases aligning to TRBD1. With 8 bases clipped from V and 8 bases from J, the junction kept 8 bases outside the gene matches. Germline V gene sequence: CDR1 MNHEY, CDR2 SVGEGT. This CDR3 is 12 amino acids long. As DNA, the CDR3 is TGTGCCAGCGCCCACAGGGGTGCCGGCTACACCTTC. It codes for CASAHRGAGYTF.

In its sample, this clonotype was seen many times. This rearrangement joins TRBV29-1 to TRBJ2-3, with D uncertain. This CDR3 has 12 amino acids. Trimming cost V 0 bases and J 12 bases, with 13 bases left between them. CDR1 is SQVTM, CDR2 ANQGSEA, per germline. The CDR3 region is CSVEDLSKTQYF. The CDR3 bases are TGCAGCGTTGAAGATTTATCCAAAACTCAGTATTTT.

In this sample, this clonotype turned up a few times. The CDR3 DNA follows: TGCAGTGCTCTGCAGGGGGTCACAGATACGCAGTATTTT. Translated: CSALQGVTDTQYF. V gene TRBV20-1 combines with J gene TRBJ2-3; 7 bases fit TRBD1. The CDR3 is 13 amino acids. Germline lookup yields CDR1 DFQATT and CDR2 SNEGSKA (reference sequence). With V trimmed by 5 bases and J by 2 bases, 4 bases remained unmatched.

Remarks on this clonotype: One base away lies a much larger clone, so this may be a sequencing read error. This rearrangement joins TRBV4-2 to TRBJ1-4; 8 nucleotides line up with TRBD1. The germline gives CDR1 LGHNA, CDR2 YNFKEQ. CDR3 length equals 14 residues. CDR3: CAGSRQGNNEKLFF. In DNA form, the CDR3 reads TGTGCCGGCAGCCGACAGGGGAATAATGAAAAACTGTTTTTT.